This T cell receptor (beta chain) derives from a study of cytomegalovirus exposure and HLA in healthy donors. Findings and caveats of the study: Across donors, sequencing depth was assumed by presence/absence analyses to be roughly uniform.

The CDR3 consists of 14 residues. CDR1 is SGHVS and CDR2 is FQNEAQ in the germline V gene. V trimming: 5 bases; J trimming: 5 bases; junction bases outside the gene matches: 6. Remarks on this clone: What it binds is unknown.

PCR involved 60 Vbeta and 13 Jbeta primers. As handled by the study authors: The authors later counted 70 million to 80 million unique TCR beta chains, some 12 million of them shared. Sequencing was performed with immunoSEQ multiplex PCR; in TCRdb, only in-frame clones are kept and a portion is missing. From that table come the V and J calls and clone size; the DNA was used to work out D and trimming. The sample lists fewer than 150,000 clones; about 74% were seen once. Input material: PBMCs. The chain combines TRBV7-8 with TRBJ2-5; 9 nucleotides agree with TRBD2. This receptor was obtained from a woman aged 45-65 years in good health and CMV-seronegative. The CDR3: CASSLRLAAETQYF. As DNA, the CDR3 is TGTGCCAGCAGCCTCCGACTAGCGGCGGAGACCCAGTACTTC.